This TCR beta chain appears in the sequencing data of a study of cytomegalovirus exposure and HLA in healthy donors. Background on the study: It was reported in a later analysis that the approximately 120 validation repertoires used the same platform as the approximately 600 first-cohort repertoires.

These donors were members of the approximately 110-subject validation cohort, a group separate from the roughly 670-subject first cohort. The repertoire was sequenced with immunoSEQ multiplex PCR; TCRdb's copy has only in-frame clones and lacks some. The table shows around 300,000 clones, with around 90% occurring only once. Trimming left V 0 bases short and J 6 bases short, with 10 bases between. Germline V gene lookup returns CDR1 SGHKS and CDR2 YYEKEE (reference sequence). The CDR3 has 13 amino acids. The chain carries TRBV5-5 and TRBJ2-7; possibly TRBD1 for D (5 bases). The specimen sequenced was PBMCs. The sequence came from a man between 25 and 39 years old in good health and CMV-seronegative. CDR3 DNA sequence: TGTGCCAGCAGCTTGGGGGGCCCTTCCGAGCAGTACTTC. Its protein is CASSLGGPSEQYF.